A single sample is the source of the 10 T cell receptor beta chains below, sequenced in a study of CXCR3-negative and CXCR3-positive naive CD8 T cells. cDNA libraries for TRB were generated by 5' RACE incorporating UMI labels. Using the 5' RACE reads, TCRdb records one entry per CDR3 protein without DNA. The sample holds tens of thousands of distinct CDR3 sequences. Sequencing was performed on naive CXCR3- CD8+ T cells from blood. Documented subset: CD45RO-CCR7+CD27+CD95- naive CD8+ T cells lacking CXCR3 (TNR3-). These receptors all stem from a human donor in good health. Some clones in this sample may be carry-over from other donors' samples.

The chain combines TRBV27 with TRBJ2-2; with no DNA, the TCRdb D assignment of TRBD1 cannot be verified. The V gene's germline CDR1 is MNHEY and CDR2 SMNVEV (reference sequence). The CDR3 has 16 residues. This chain's CDR3 is CASSSPRQENTGELFF.

The CDR3 sequence: CSVKGSNTGELFF. J is TRBJ2-2 and V is TRBV29-1. Germline V gives CDR1 SQVTM, CDR2 ANQGSEA. This CDR3 is built from 13 residues.

The chain's CDR3 is CSVAGGQVLYEQYF. The rearrangement joins TRBV29-1 to TRBJ2-7; with no DNA, the TCRdb D assignment of TRBD1 cannot be verified. Germline V CDR1 and CDR2: SQVTM, ANQGSEA. The CDR3 consists of 14 residues.

The chain recombines TRBV28 with TRBJ2-7; TCRdb picks TRBD1, but there is no DNA to check that call. The CDR3 covers 13 residues. Germline V gene lookup returns CDR1 MDHEN and CDR2 SYDVKM. The CDR3 here is CATATGPAYEQYF. Filled out from reference TRBV28 and TRBJ2-7, the complete variable domain reads DVKVTQSSRYLVKRTGEKVFLECVQDMDHENMFWYRQDPGLGLRLIYFSYDVKMKEKGDIPEGYSVSREKKERFSLILESASTNQTSMYLCATATGPAYEQYFGPGTRLTVT.

The V gene is TRBV5-6, the J gene TRBJ2-5; TCRdb calls TRBD2, which cannot be checked without DNA. Germline V gene lookup returns CDR1 SGHDT and CDR2 YYEEEE. The CDR3 is made up of 15 amino acids. Here the CDR3 reads CASSFRTSRSETQYF.

The rearrangement uses TRBV5-1 and TRBJ2-2. Germline loops: CDR1 SGHRS, CDR2 YFSETQ. This CDR3 spans 15 amino acids. CDR3 sequence reads: CASSAVVGDTGELFF.

V usage is TRBV28 and J usage is TRBJ2-2; TCRdb indicates TRBD2, and absent DNA this call remains unverified. CDR1 is MDHEN and CDR2 is SYDVKM in the germline V gene. The CDR3 spans 15 residues. CDR3 sequence: CASSWDSVNTGELFF. The whole variable domain, remainder taken from reference TRBV28 and TRBJ2-2, is DVKVTQSSRYLVKRTGEKVFLECVQDMDHENMFWYRQDPGLGLRLIYFSYDVKMKEKGDIPEGYSVSREKKERFSLILESASTNQTSMYLCASSWDSVNTGELFFGEGSRLTVL.

This sequence joins TRBV14 and TRBJ1-2. CDR3 length equals 15 residues. CDR1 and CDR2 (germline): SGHDN, FVKESK. CDR3 sequence: CASSQDYGPLYGYTF. The variable domain in full, with the rest retrieved from reference TRBV14 and TRBJ1-2, is EAGVTQFPSHSVIEKGQTVTLRCDPISGHDNLYWYRRVMGKEIKFLLHFVKESKQDESGMPNNRFLAERTGGTYSTLKVQPAELEDSGVYFCASSQDYGPLYGYTFGSGTRLTVV.

The J gene is TRBJ2-4, the V gene TRBV29-1; TCRdb calls TRBD1, which cannot be checked without DNA. Germline CDR1 reads SQVTM; CDR2 reads ANQGSEA. CDR3 length: 14 residues. CDR3: CSVRPWDSKNIQYF.

The V gene is TRBV28, the J gene TRBJ1-1; TCRdb outputs TRBD1, but without DNA this stays unchecked. CDR1 and CDR2 from the germline V gene are MDHEN and SYDVKM. CDR3 length equals 17 residues. CDR3: CASSFGHFRQGYTEAFF.